This T cell receptor (beta chain) emerged from a study of blood T cell repertoires in COVID-19. Overall study: PBMCs, B-cell-depleted T cells, or T cells provided the cDNA or gDNA that made up the material.

Authors' methods: Reference gene primers were amplified, and this amplification served to estimate nucleated cell counts. Sequencing used immunoSEQ multiplex PCR; TCRdb keeps in-frame clones, though not all of them. V and J calls and clone size are given by that table; D and trimming were obtained from the DNA. The table lists approximately 28,000 clones, 55% to 75% of them singletons. The CDR3 loop spans 13 amino acids. Between the trimmed V and J ends, which lost 7 bases and 2 bases, there was a span of 11 bases. Germline V lookup: CDR1 SQVTM, CDR2 ANQGSEA. This clone was observed a single time. The sequence was obtained from a boy younger than 10 with active or convalescent COVID-19. The rearrangement joins TRBV29-1 to TRBJ2-2, with TRBD1 as a possible D gene (6 bases). The source material was peripheral blood. Here the CDR3 reads CSAGGTNTGELFF. CDR3 nucleotide sequence: TGCAGCGCTGGGGGCACTAACACCGGGGAGCTGTTTTTT.